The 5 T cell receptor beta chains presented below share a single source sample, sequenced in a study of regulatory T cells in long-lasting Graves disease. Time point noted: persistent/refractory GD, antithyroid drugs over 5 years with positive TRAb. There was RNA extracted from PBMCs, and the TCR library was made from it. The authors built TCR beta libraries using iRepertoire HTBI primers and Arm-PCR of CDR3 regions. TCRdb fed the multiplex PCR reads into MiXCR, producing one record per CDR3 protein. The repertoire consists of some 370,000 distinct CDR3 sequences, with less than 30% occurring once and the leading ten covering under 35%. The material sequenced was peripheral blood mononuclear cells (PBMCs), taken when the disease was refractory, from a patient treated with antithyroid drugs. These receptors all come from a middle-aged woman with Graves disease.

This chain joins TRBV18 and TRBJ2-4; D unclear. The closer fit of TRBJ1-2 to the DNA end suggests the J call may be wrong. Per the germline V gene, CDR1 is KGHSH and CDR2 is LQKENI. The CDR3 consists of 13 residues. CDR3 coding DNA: TGTGCCAGCTCACCACCGGCAGGAGAGGGCTACACCTTC. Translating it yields CASSPPAGEGYTF.

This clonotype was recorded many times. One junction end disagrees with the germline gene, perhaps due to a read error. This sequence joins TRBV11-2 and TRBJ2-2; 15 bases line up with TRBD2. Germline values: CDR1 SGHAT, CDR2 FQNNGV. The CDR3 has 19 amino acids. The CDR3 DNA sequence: TGTGCCAGCAGCTTTATCGGGACTAGCGGGAGGTCGAAGACCGGGGAGCTGTTTTTT. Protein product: CASSFIGTSGRSKTGELFF.

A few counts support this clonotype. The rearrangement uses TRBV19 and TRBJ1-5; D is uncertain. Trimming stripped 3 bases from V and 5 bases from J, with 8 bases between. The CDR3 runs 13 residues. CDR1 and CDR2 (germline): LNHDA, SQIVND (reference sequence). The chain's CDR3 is CASSMQTHQPQHF. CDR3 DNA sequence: TGTGCCAGTAGTATGCAGACTCATCAGCCCCAGCATTTT.

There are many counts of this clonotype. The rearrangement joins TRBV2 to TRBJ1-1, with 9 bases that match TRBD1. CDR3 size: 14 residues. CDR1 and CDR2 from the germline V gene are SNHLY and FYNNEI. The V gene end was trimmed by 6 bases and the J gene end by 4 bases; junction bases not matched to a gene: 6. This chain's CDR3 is CASRPGQGFTEAFF. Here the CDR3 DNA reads TGTGCCAGCAGACCGGGACAGGGTTTCACTGAAGCTTTCTTT.

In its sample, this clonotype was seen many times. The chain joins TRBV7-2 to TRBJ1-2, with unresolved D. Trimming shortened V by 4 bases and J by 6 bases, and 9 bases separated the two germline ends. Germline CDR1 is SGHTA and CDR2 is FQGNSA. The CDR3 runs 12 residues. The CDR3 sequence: CASSSRLHGYTF. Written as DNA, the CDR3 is TGTGCCAGCAGCTCACGGTTGCATGGCTACACCTTC.